The text below deals with one T cell receptor beta chain. This record comes from a study of cytomegalovirus exposure and HLA in healthy donors. This CDR3 spans 14 amino acids. Trimming removed 4 bases from V and 3 bases from J; junction bases left unmatched: 4. Germline V gene lookup returns CDR1 SEHNR and CDR2 FQNEAQ (reference sequence). The PCR contained 60 Vbeta and 13 Jbeta primers. TCRdb's table, derived via immunoSEQ multiplex PCR, lists solely in-frame clones and lacks some. Found here are 90,000 to 120,000 clones, approximately 68% of them singletons; the top ten hold approximately 4.8%. Sequencing input: PBMCs. This clonotype was obtained from a woman between 18 and 30 years old in good health and CMV-seropositive. The chain combines TRBV7-9 with TRBJ2-7, with 9 bases identical to TRBD1. The CDR3 nucleotides read TGTGCCAGCAGCTCCCGGGACAGGGTCTACGAGCAGTACTTC. Amino acids: CASSSRDRVYEQYF.